The TCR beta chain under discussion was sequenced for a study of human T cells and chemical hapten exposure. TCRdb called the RACE reads again in MiXCR, with one record for every CDR3 protein. The table shows about 340,000 distinct CDR3 sequences, with around 7% occurring only once. V dropped 5 bases and J dropped 8 bases, with 15 bases sitting between them. CDR3 length equals 13 residues. Time point meaning: patch test 1, 2 weeks after DPC sensitization. The treatment: therapeutic diphenylcyclopropenone sensitization with weekly scalp DPC. The source is a woman between 18 and 30 years old with alopecia areata. Some clones in this sample may be carry-over from other donors' samples. Sequences were derived from whole blood, sampled in connection with sensitization to the hapten diphenylcyclopropenone (DPC). The rearrangement joins TRBV12-3 or TRBV12-4 to TRBJ1-2, with D tentatively TRBD1 (5 bases). CDR3 sequence: CASSPHGAGGYTF. CDR3 bases: TGTGCCAGCAGTCCCCACGGGGCGGGAGGCTACACCTTC.